Listed here is a single T cell receptor beta chain. No antigen is known for it. Time point specified: late sampling 161 to 241 days after vaccination in three convalescent patients. The sample's treatment: approximately 9-day PBMC culture with coronavirus spike peptide pools or control peptides (ViraFEST assay). The study sequenced cultured CD4+ T cell DNA using the Oncomine TCR Beta short-read assay. Genomic DNA was extracted from cultured CD4+ T cells. MiXCR, run by TCRdb on the PCR reads, gives a single entry per CDR3 protein. The table includes over 20,000 distinct CDR3 sequences, 30% to 45% detected once. The data were taken from a study of vaccination and CD4 T cells after COVID-19. Study context: There were six male and four female convalescents, and two of them were Hispanic. Stimuli were overlapping spike peptide pools of SARS-CoV-2 and three common cold coronaviruses (HCoV-NL63, HCoV-OC43, HCoV-229E).

V was clipped by 6 bases and J by 6 bases; unmatched bases: 10. Germline CDR1 MDHEN, CDR2 SYDVKM. This CDR3 has 15 amino acids. The sample consisted of CD4+ T cells from blood, cultured in vitro, taken about 7 months after SARS-CoV-2 vaccination. The receptor was isolated from a human donor who had recovered from COVID-19. The rearrangement uses TRBV28 and TRBJ2-1, with 8 bases matching TRBD1. CDR3 nucleotide sequence: TGTGCCAGCAGCCCGGCCAGGGGGCATGGCAATGAGCAGTTCTTC. It encodes CASSPARGHGNEQFF.